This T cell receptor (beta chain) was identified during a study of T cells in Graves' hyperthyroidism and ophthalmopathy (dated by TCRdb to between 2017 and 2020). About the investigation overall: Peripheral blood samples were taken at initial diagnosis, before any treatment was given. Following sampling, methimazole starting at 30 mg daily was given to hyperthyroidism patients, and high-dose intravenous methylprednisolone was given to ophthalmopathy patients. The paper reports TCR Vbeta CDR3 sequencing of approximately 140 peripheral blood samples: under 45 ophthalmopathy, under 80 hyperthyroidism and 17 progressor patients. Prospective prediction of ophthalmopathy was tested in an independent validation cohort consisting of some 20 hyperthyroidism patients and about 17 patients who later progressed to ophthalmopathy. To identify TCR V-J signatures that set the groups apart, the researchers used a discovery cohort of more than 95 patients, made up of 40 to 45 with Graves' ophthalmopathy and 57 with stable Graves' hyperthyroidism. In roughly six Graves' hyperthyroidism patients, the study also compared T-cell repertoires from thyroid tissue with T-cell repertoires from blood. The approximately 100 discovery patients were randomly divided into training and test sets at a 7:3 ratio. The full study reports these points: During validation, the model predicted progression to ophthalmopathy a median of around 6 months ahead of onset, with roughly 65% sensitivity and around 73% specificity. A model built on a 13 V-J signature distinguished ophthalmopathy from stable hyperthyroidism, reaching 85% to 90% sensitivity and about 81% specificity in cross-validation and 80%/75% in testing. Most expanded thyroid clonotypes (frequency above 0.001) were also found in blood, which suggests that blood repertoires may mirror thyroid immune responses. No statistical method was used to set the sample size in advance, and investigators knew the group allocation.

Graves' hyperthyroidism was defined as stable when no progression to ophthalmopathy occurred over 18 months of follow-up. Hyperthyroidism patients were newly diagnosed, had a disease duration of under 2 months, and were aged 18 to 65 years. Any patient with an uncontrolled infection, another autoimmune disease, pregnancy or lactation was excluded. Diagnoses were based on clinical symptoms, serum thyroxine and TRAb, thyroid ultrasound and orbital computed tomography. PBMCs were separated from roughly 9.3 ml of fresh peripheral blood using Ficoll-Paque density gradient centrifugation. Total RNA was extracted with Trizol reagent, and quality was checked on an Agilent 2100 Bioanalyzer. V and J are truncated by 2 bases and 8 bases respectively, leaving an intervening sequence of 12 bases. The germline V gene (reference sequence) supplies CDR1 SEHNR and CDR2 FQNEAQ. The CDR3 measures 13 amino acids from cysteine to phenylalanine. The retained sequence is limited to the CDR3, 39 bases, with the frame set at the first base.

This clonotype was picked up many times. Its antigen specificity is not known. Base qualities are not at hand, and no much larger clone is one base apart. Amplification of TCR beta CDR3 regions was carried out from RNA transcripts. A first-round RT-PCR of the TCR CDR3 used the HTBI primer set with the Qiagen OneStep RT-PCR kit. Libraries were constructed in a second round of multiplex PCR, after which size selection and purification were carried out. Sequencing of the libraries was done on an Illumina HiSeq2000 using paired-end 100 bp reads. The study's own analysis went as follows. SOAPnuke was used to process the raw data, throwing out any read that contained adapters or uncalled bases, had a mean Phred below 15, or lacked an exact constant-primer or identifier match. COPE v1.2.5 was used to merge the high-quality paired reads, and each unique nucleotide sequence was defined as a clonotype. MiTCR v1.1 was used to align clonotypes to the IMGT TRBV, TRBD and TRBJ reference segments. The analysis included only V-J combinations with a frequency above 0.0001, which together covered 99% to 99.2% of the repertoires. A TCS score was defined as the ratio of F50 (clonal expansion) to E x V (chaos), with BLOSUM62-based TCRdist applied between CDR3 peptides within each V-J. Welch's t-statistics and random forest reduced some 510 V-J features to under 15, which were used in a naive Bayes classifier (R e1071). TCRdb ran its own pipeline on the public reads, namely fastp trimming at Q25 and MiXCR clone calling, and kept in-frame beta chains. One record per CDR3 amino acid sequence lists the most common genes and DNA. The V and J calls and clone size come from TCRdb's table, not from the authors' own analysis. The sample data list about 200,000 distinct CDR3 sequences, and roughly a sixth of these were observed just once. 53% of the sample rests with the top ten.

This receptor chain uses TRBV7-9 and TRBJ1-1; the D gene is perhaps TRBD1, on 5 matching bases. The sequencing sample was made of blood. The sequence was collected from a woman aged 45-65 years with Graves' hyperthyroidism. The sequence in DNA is TGTGCCAGCAGCTTACTAGGGGACCCCGAAGCTTTCTTT. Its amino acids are CASSLLGDPEAFF.